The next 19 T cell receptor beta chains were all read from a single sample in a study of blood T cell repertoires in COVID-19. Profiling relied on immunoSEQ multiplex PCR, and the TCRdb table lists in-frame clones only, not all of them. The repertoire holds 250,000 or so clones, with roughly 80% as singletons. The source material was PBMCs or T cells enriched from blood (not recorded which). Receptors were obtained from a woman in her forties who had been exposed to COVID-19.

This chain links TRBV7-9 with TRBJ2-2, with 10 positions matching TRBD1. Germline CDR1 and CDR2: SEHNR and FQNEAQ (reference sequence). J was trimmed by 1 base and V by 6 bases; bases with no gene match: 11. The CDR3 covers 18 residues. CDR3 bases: TGTGCCAGCAGACCTCCGGGACAGGGGTCTATGAACACCGGGGAGCTGTTTTTT. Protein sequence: CASRPPGQGSMNTGELFF.

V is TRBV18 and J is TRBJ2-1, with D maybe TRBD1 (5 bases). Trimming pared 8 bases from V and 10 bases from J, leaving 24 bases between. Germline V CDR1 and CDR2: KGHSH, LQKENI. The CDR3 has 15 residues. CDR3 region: CASKETQVTRPEQFF. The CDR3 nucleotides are TGTGCCAGCAAAGAAACACAGGTGACACGCCCGGAGCAGTTCTTC. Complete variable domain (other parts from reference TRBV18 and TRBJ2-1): NAGVMQNPRHLVRRRGQEARLRCSPMKGHSHVYWYRQLPEEGLKFMVYLQKENIIDESGMPKERFSAEFPKEGPSILRIQQVVRGDSAAYFCASKETQVTRPEQFFGPGTRLTVL.

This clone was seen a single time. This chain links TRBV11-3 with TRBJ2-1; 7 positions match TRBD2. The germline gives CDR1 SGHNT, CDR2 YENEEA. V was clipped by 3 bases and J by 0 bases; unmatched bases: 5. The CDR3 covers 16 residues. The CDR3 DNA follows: TGTGCCAGCAGCTTGCCGGGGGGAAGCTCCTACAATGAGCAGTTCTTC. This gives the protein CASSLPGGSSYNEQFF.

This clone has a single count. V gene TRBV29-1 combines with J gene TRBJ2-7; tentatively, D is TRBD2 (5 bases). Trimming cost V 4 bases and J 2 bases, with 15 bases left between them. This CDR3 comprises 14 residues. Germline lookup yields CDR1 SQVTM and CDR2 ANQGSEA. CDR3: CSVVRQDGTYEQYF. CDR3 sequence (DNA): TGCAGCGTTGTTAGGCAGGACGGGACCTACGAGCAGTACTTC.

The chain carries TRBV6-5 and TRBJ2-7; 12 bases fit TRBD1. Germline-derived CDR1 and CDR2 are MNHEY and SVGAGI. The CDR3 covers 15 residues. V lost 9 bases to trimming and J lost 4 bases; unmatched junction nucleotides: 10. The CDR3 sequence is CASTPAGQGAYEQYF. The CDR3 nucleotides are TGTGCCAGTACCCCGGCGGGACAGGGGGCTTACGAGCAGTACTTC.

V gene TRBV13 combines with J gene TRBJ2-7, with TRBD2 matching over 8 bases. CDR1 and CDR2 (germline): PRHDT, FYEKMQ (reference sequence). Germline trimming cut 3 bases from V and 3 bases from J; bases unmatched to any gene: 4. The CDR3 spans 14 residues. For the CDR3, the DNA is TGTGCCAGCAGCTTCGGGACTAGATACTACGAGCAGTACTTC. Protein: CASSFGTRYYEQYF.

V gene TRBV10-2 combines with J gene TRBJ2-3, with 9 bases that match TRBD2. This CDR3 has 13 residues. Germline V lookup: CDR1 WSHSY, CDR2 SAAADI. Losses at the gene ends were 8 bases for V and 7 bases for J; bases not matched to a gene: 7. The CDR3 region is CASSASGGNTQYF. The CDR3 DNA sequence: TGCGCCAGCTCAGCCAGCGGGGGGAATACGCAGTATTTT.

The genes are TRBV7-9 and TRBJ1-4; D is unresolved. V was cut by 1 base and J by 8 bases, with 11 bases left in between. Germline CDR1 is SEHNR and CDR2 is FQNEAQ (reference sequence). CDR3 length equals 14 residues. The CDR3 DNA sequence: TGTGCCAGCAGCTTAGTCGGGGTAGGAGAAAAACTGTTTTTT. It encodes CASSLVGVGEKLFF.

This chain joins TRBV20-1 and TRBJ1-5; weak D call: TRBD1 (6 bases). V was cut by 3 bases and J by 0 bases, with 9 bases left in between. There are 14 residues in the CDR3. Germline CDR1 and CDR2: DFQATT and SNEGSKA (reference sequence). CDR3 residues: CSASRGNSNQPQHF. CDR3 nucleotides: TGCAGTGCTAGTAGGGGGAATAGCAATCAGCCCCAGCATTTT.

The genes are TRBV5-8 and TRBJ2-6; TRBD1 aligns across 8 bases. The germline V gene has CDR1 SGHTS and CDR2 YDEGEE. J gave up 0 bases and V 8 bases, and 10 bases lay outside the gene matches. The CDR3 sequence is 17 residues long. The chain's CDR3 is CAREDREVVSGANVLTF. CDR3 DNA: TGTGCCAGGGAGGACAGGGAAGTTGTCTCTGGGGCCAACGTCCTGACTTTC. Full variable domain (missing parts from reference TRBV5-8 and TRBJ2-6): EAGVTQSPTHLIKTRGQQATLRCSPISGHTSVYWYQQALGLGLQFLLWYDEGEERNRGNFPPRFSGRQFPNYSSELNVNALELEDSALYLCAREDREVVSGANVLTFGAGSRLTVL.

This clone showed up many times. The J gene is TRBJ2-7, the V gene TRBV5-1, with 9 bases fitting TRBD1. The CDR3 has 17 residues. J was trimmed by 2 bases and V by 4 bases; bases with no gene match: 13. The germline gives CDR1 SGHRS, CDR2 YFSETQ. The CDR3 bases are TGCGCCAGCAGCCGGGGGATTCCGGGACAGGGTGCCTACGAGCAGTACTTC. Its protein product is CASSRGIPGQGAYEQYF.

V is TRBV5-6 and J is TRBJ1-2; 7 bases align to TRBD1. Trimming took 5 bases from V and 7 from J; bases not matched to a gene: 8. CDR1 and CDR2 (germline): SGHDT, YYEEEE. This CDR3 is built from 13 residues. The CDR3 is CASRRTGTRGYTF. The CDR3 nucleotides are TGTGCCAGCAGGAGGACAGGCACGCGTGGCTACACCTTC.

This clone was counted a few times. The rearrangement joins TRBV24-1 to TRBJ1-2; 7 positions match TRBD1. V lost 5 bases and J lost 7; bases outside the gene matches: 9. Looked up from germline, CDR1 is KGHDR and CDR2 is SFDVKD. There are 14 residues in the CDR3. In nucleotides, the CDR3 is TGTGCCACCAGTGCTTTCGACAGGGACTCTGGCTACACCTTC. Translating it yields CATSAFDRDSGYTF.

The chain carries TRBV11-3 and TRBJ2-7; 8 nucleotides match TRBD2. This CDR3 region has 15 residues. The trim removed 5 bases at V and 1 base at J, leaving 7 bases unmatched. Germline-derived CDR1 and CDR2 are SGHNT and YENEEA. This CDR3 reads CASSLRGGGSYEQYF. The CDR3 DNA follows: TGTGCCAGCAGCCTCCGGGGGGGCGGATCCTACGAGCAGTACTTC.

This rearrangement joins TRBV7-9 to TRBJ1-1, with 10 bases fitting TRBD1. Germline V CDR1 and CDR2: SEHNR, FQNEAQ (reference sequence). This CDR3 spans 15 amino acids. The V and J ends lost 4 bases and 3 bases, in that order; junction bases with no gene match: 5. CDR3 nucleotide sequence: TGTGCCAGCAGCTCCAGGGACAGGGGCTACACTGAAGCTTTCTTT. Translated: CASSSRDRGYTEAFF.

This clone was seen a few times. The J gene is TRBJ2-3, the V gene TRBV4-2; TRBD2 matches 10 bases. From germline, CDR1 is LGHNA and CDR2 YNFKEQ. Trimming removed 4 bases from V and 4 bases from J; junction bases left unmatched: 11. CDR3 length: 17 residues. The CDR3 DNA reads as TGTGCCAGCAGCCCCAGGAGCGGGGGGGCCGATGCAGATACGCAGTATTTT. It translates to CASSPRSGGADADTQYF.

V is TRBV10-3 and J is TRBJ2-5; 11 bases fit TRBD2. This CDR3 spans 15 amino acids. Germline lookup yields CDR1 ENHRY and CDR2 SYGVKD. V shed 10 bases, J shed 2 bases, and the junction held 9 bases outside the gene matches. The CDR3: CATSPSGGSQETQYF. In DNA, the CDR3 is TGTGCCACCTCCCCTAGCGGGGGGTCACAAGAGACCCAGTACTTC.

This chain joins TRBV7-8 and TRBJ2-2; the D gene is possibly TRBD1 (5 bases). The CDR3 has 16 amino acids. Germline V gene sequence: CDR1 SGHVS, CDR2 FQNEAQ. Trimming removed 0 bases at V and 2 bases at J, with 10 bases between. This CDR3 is CASSLALQGNTGELFF. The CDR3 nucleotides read TGTGCCAGCAGCTTAGCGCTCCAGGGAAACACCGGGGAGCTGTTTTTT.

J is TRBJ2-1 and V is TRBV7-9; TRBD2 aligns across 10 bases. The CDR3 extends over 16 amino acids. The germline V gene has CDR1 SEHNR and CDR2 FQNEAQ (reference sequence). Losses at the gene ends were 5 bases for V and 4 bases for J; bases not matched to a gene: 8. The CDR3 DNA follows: TGTGCCAGCAGCCCACCACTAGCGGGGACGTACAATGAGCAGTTCTTC. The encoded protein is CASSPPLAGTYNEQFF.